This entry concerns a single T cell receptor beta chain. These data are taken from a study of blood T cell repertoires in COVID-19. Study as a whole: Samples taken during acute and convalescent COVID-19 were collected in the United States, Italy and Spain. The analysed material was cDNA or gDNA that came from T cells, B-cell-depleted T cells, or PBMCs.

The CDR3 has 18 residues. Looked up from germline, CDR1 is KGHDR and CDR2 is SFDVKD. The V segment lost 5 bases and the J segment 6 bases; nucleotides outside the gene matches: 14. In the authors' workflow: Amplification from reference gene primers served as the basis for estimated nucleated cell counts. Using immunoSEQ multiplex PCR, the repertoire was profiled, and TCRdb retains in-frame clones only, with some absent. The V and J calls and clone size come from that table; D and trimming were worked out from the DNA. The sample carries over 80,000 clones, around 79% recorded once. The rearrangement links TRBV24-1 to TRBJ2-7; TRBD2 matches at 14 bases. Source material: peripheral blood. The sequence was collected from a woman older than 75 with active or convalescent COVID-19. CDR3 DNA sequence: TGTGCCACCAGTGCGAAGTGGGGACTAGCGGGAGAGGCGGCCGAGCAGTACTTC. Its translation is CATSAKWGLAGEAAEQYF.